This T cell receptor beta chain was recovered during a study of T cell responses to AZD1222 COVID-19 vaccine. Notes on the study in general: Regions left unmutated in variants are reportedly the target of nearly half of spike-specific TCRs.

Points on this clone: Its antigen is not identified.

The method was immunoSEQ multiplex PCR; TCRdb's version includes in-frame clones alone and lacks a portion of them. This sample has approximately 150,000 clones, with roughly nine tenths found just once. Specimen: peripheral blood, collected 28 days after the second AZD1222 dose. The receptor's source is an adult who received the AZD1222 COVID-19 vaccine.

The CDR3 protein is CASSPGLGGYTF. The CDR3 DNA sequence: TGTGCCAGCAGTCCGGGACTTGGCGGCTACACCTTC. The chain employs TRBV27 and TRBJ1-2, with D possibly matching TRBD1 (5 bases). V was trimmed by 5 bases and J by 8 bases, leaving 12 bases between them. CDR3 length equals 12 residues. Germline V gene sequence: CDR1 MNHEY, CDR2 SMNVEV (reference sequence).